What follows are 31 T cell receptor beta chains derived from one specimen sequenced in a study of regulatory T cells in long-lasting Graves disease. Construction of the TCR beta libraries employed iRepertoire HTBI primers in conjunction with Arm-PCR of CDR3 regions. In TCRdb, the multiplex PCR reads were re-called with MiXCR into one record per CDR3 protein. Altogether 600,000 to 850,000 distinct CDR3 sequences are present, 25% to 30% being singletons, with the ten largest covering under 55%. Time point noted: persistent/refractory GD, antithyroid drugs over 5 years with positive TRAb. The TCR library was made from RNA that had been extracted from PBMCs in TRIzol. Sequencing was performed on peripheral blood mononuclear cells (PBMCs), taken when the disease was refractory, from a patient treated with antithyroid drugs. These receptors were taken from a female donor with Graves disease.

With respect to this clonotype: A much larger clone sits a single nucleotide away, making a read error possible. The chain recombines TRBV11-2 with TRBJ2-2, with D perhaps TRBD2 (6 bases). In germline, CDR1 is SGHAT, CDR2 FQNNGV. The CDR3 has 14 amino acids. The CDR3 loop is CASSYLPGTGEPFF. CDR3 DNA: TGTGCCAGCAGCTACCTACCCGGGACGGGGGAGCCGTTTTTT.

Ten or more counts support this clonotype. Since the CDR3 does not end with the conserved phenylalanine or tryptophan, this likely comes from a read error. The chain has TRBV2 and TRBJ1-1; D ambiguous. The J call could be wrong; TRBJ1-6 is a better fit for the DNA end. The germline gives CDR1 SNHLY, CDR2 FYNNEI. The CDR3 extends over 11 amino acids. The CDR3 region is CASSEMAALHI. CDR3 DNA sequence: TGTGCCAGCAGTGAAATGGCAGCCCTCCACATT.

The rearrangement joins TRBV18 to TRBJ1-1, with a weak D call TRBD1 (5 bases). CDR3 size: 15 residues. The V end lost 1 base, the J end lost 11 bases, and 20 bases lay between the germline ends. Germline V gives CDR1 KGHSH, CDR2 LQKENI. The CDR3 sequence is CASSPRQNGAPGAFF. DNA of the CDR3: TGTGCCAGCTCACCACGACAGAACGGGGCACCAGGCGCTTTCTTT.

This clonotype was counted ten times or more. J is TRBJ1-5 and V is TRBV19; a weak D match, TRBD1 (6 bases). With 3 bases removed from V and 7 bases from J, the gap between germline ends came to 7 bases. Per the germline V gene, CDR1 is LNHDA and CDR2 is SQIVND (reference sequence). The CDR3 is made up of 12 amino acids. The CDR3 DNA is TGTGCCAGTAGTATCCAGGGGCAGCCCCAGCATTTT. Amino acid sequence: CASSIQGQPQHF.

This clonotype was counted between two and nine times. This sequence joins TRBV20-1 and TRBJ1-6, with D perhaps TRBD1 (6 bases). The CDR3 is made up of 13 amino acids. V was shortened by 5 bases and J by 9 bases, with 14 bases between the two germline ends. Per germline, CDR1 DFQATT and CDR2 SNEGSKA (reference sequence). CDR3 DNA: TGCAGTGCTCGTGGGACATGGGGTTCACCCCTCCACTTT. Amino acid sequence: CSARGTWGSPLHF.

The chain joins TRBV7-9 to TRBJ2-2; unclear D gene. The germline V gene encodes CDR1 SEHNR and CDR2 FQNEAQ (reference sequence). V lost 2 bases and J 7 bases, leaving 11 bases between the germline ends. The CDR3 has 14 amino acids. CDR3 bases: TGTGCCAGCAGCTTAATAAACAGTATCGGGGAGCTGTTTTTT. This gives the protein CASSLINSIGELFF.

This clonotype has only a few counts. This chain uses TRBV29-1 with TRBJ2-7, with D perhaps matching TRBD1 (7 bases). Germline V gene data show CDR1 as SQVTM and CDR2 as ANQGSEA. V lost 4 bases and J lost 2, with 18 bases in between. The CDR3 contains 15 residues. The CDR3 loop is CSVVGGQSLTYEQYF. The CDR3 nucleotides read TGCAGCGTTGTGGGGGGACAGTCCCTAACCTACGAGCAGTACTTC.

J is TRBJ1-3 and V is TRBV19; D unclear. Deletions cut 4 bases from V and 7 bases from J, with 11 bases between. CDR3 length: 13 residues. CDR1 and CDR2 from the germline V gene are LNHDA and SQIVND (reference sequence). In nucleotides, the CDR3 is TGTGCCAGTAGTACCGGACCGGGCAACACCATATATTTT. Protein product: CASSTGPGNTIYF. Full variable domain (rest looked up from reference TRBV19 and TRBJ1-3): DGGITQSPKYLFRKEGQNVTLSCEQNLNHDAMYWYRQDPGQGLRLIYYSQIVNDFQKGDIAEGYSVSREKKESFPLTVTSAQKNPTAFYLCASSTGPGNTIYFGEGSWLTVV.

This clonotype was detected a few times. V and J are TRBV18 and TRBJ1-1; D call uncertain. With 1 base removed from V and 1 base from J, the gap between germline ends came to 13 bases. The V gene's germline CDR1 is KGHSH and CDR2 LQKENI. The length of the CDR3 is 16 residues. For the CDR3, the DNA is TGTGCCAGCTCACCACTCTTGGCGGAGAGGAACACTGAAGCTTTCTTT. It is translated as CASSPLLAERNTEAFF. The full variable domain, completed using reference TRBV18 and TRBJ1-1, is NAGVMQNPRHLVRRRGQEARLRCSPMKGHSHVYWYRQLPEEGLKFMVYLQKENIIDESGMPKERFSAEFPKEGPSILRIQQVVRGDSAAYFCASSPLLAERNTEAFFGQGTRLTVV.

J is TRBJ1-1 and V is TRBV3-1, with D possibly TRBD1 on 5 matching bases. In germline, CDR1 is LGHDT, CDR2 YNNKEL (reference sequence). V was pared by 4 bases and J by 0 bases, with 15 bases between. The CDR3 extends over 16 amino acids. The DNA for the CDR3 is TGTGCCAGCAGCCTAGGGGTCACGAACGTGAACACTGAAGCTTTCTTT. It codes for CASSLGVTNVNTEAFF.

This clonotype occurred a few times. V is TRBV20-1 and J is TRBJ1-2, with TRBD1 as a possible D gene (6 bases). Germline V lookup: CDR1 DFQATT, CDR2 SNEGSKA (reference sequence). The CDR3 has 12 amino acids. V was trimmed by 0 bases and J by 8 bases, leaving 10 bases between them. CDR3 sequence (DNA): TGCAGTGCTAGAGAGGACAGAAGGGGCTACACCTTC. Residues: CSAREDRRGYTF.

This clonotype was counted a few times. The chain couples TRBV5-1 to TRBJ2-7; 15 bases are a match to TRBD2. The germline V gene encodes CDR1 SGHRS and CDR2 YFSETQ. The CDR3 loop spans 18 amino acids. V trimming: 4 bases; J trimming: 3 bases; junction bases outside the gene matches: 11. The CDR3 region is CASSVTGTSGRNVYEQYF. CDR3 sequence (DNA): TGCGCCAGCAGCGTTACCGGGACTAGCGGGAGGAATGTCTACGAGCAGTACTTC.

J is TRBJ2-7 and V is TRBV11-2; 7 bases fit TRBD1. The junction had 8 bases not matched to a gene; V was cut back by 0 bases and J by 6 bases. CDR1 and CDR2 from the germline V gene are SGHAT and FQNNGV. The CDR3 runs 15 residues. This CDR3 is CASSLEGGAFFEQYF. The DNA for the CDR3 is TGTGCCAGCAGCTTAGAAGGGGGCGCGTTTTTCGAGCAGTACTTC.

V and J are TRBV30 and TRBJ2-5; D remains ambiguous. The CDR3 is 14 residues long. In germline, CDR1 is GTSNPN, CDR2 SVGIG (reference sequence). Trimming stripped 0 bases from V and 2 bases from J, with 10 bases between. CDR3 nucleotide sequence: TGTGCCTGGAGTGTACCCCCATTACAAGAGACCCAGTACTTC. It encodes CAWSVPPLQETQYF.

The V and J genes are TRBV20-1 and TRBJ2-7; D possibly uses TRBD1 or TRBD2 (5 bases each). Germline lookup yields CDR1 DFQATT and CDR2 SNEGSKA (reference sequence). There are 16 residues in the CDR3. Trimming removed 1 base from V and 6 bases from J, with 22 bases in between. The CDR3 is CSARAVRGTAAFEQYF. The CDR3 nucleotides read TGCAGTGCTAGAGCAGTGAGGGGTACGGCTGCGTTCGAGCAGTACTTC.

This clonotype appeared many times. The J gene is TRBJ1-1, the V gene TRBV29-1, with TRBD1 as a possible D gene (5 bases). This CDR3 region has 13 residues. Germline-derived CDR1 and CDR2 are SQVTM and ANQGSEA. V was clipped by 6 bases and J by 3 bases, with 14 bases between them. For the CDR3, the DNA is TGCAGCGTACATTCCGGGGGGGACACTGAAGCTTTCTTT. Protein product: CSVHSGGDTEAFF.

V gene TRBV24-1 combines with J gene TRBJ2-3; D might be TRBD1 (5 bases). With 1 base removed from V and 6 bases from J, the gap between germline ends came to 7 bases. CDR1 is KGHDR, CDR2 SFDVKD, per germline. The CDR3 is made up of 13 amino acids. As DNA, the CDR3 is TGTGCCACCAGTGATTTAAAGGGGGATACGCAGTATTTT. It specifies CATSDLKGDTQYF.

This clonotype was picked up many times. The chain combines TRBV6-5 with TRBJ1-6; no definite D call. V was clipped by 0 bases and J by 7 bases, with 7 bases between them. Germline assignment: CDR1 MNHEY and CDR2 SVGAGI. The CDR3 totals 14 residues. CDR3 coding DNA: TGTGCCAGCAGTTACTCCTCTGGGAATTCACCCCTCCACTTT. Translated: CASSYSSGNSPLHF.

This sequence joins TRBV9 and TRBJ1-6; 9 positions agree with TRBD1. The CDR3 runs to 16 residues. Germline values: CDR1 SGDLS, CDR2 YYNGEE. V dropped 4 bases and J dropped 5; count of bases not matched to a gene: 7. The chain's CDR3 is CASSLLDRGDNSPLHF. Written as DNA, the CDR3 is TGTGCCAGCAGCTTACTGGACAGGGGCGATAATTCACCCCTCCACTTT.

This clonotype was detected many times. The chain carries TRBV12-3 or TRBV12-4 and TRBJ2-7; a possible D gene is TRBD2 (5 bases). V was trimmed by 3 bases and J by 6 bases, leaving 15 bases between them. The CDR3 loop spans 14 amino acids. CDR3 in DNA: TGTGCCAGCAGTTTTCGCCTAGCTAGAGGCGAGCAGTACTTC. Its translation: CASSFRLARGEQYF.

This clonotype appeared a few times. V usage is TRBV5-1 and J usage is TRBJ2-5, with 10 bases fitting TRBD2. From germline, CDR1 is SGHRS and CDR2 YFSETQ. The trim removed 3 bases at V and 4 bases at J, leaving 3 bases unmatched. The CDR3 has 14 amino acids. The CDR3 nucleotides are TGCGCCAGCAGCTGGAGCGGGAGGGGAGAGACCCAGTACTTC. This sequence encodes CASSWSGRGETQYF.

This clonotype was seen just once. The chain is built from TRBV4-1 and TRBJ2-1; TRBD2 matches at 15 bases. The CDR3 loop spans 18 amino acids. V lost 0 bases, J lost 7 bases, and 7 bases stayed unmatched. Germline V gene sequence: CDR1 MGHRA, CDR2 YSYEKL. CDR3 amino acids: CASSQEGFGTSGRNEQFF. CDR3 bases: TGCGCCAGCAGCCAAGAAGGTTTTGGGACTAGCGGGAGGAATGAGCAGTTCTTC.

Comments on this clonotype: No conserved phenylalanine or tryptophan is present at the end of the CDR3, so a read error is the likely explanation. V usage is TRBV20-1 and J usage is TRBJ2-7; 7 bases fit TRBD1. This CDR3 has 16 amino acids. Trimming at V came to 0 bases and at J to 3 bases, leaving 11 bases not matched to a gene. Germline V CDR1 and CDR2: DFQATT, SNEGSKA (reference sequence). This CDR3 reads CSARERNRGPLYEQYL. DNA of the CDR3: TGCAGTGCTAGAGAGCGGAACAGGGGACCTCTCTACGAGCAGTACCTC.

This clonotype was seen a handful of times. V gene TRBV10-3 combines with J gene TRBJ1-2; 7 bases are shared with TRBD1. Per germline, CDR1 ENHRY and CDR2 SYGVKD. J was trimmed by 5 bases and V by 5 bases; bases with no gene match: 5. This CDR3 has 13 residues. The CDR3 sequence: CAISPTGVYGYTF. As DNA, the CDR3 is TGTGCCATCAGTCCTACAGGGGTGTATGGCTACACCTTC.

On this clonotype: No conserved phenylalanine or tryptophan ends this CDR3, so it is likely a read error. The V gene is TRBV10-3, the J gene TRBJ2-2; D ambiguous. CDR3 size: 12 residues. Germline V gene data show CDR1 as ENHRY and CDR2 as SYGVKD. Trimming shortened V by 8 bases and J by 3 bases, and 7 bases separated the two germline ends. The CDR3 spells CAIGPYTGELFS. The CDR3 DNA is TGTGCCATCGGACCGTACACCGGGGAGCTGTTTTCT.

This sequence joins TRBV6-1 and TRBJ1-5; TRBD1 aligns across 7 bases. This CDR3 comprises 15 residues. V shed 6 bases and J 0 bases; nucleotides not matched to a gene: 5. Germline values: CDR1 MNHNS, CDR2 SASEGT. This chain's CDR3 is CASRTGIYSNQPQHF. The CDR3 bases are TGTGCCAGCAGGACAGGGATATATAGCAATCAGCCCCAGCATTTT.

The CDR3 DNA reads as TGTGCCAGCAGCTCCTCCGGGCCCAGGGCGGGAGAGACCCAGTACTTC. Amino acids: CASSSSGPRAGETQYF. V usage is TRBV25-1 and J usage is TRBJ2-5, with D perhaps assigned TRBD1 or TRBD2 (5 bases each). Per germline, CDR1 MGHDK and CDR2 SYGVNS. Between the trimmed V and J ends, which lost 6 bases and 4 bases, there was a span of 21 bases. The CDR3 runs 16 residues.

This rearrangement joins TRBV5-1 to TRBJ1-3; 9 positions agree with TRBD1. Germline CDR1 SGHRS, CDR2 YFSETQ. The trim removed 4 bases at V and 0 bases at J, leaving 8 bases unmatched. CDR3 size: 17 residues. The CDR3 loop reads CASSDLGQGFSGNTIYF. In nucleotides, the CDR3 is TGCGCCAGCAGCGACTTGGGACAGGGCTTCTCTGGAAACACCATATATTTT. Based on the CDR3 plus reference TRBV5-1 and TRBJ1-3, the full variable domain is KAGVTQTPRYLIKTRGQQVTLSCSPISGHRSVSWYQQTPGQGLQFLFEYFSETQRNKGNFPGRFSGRQFSNSRSEMNVSTLELGDSALYLCASSDLGQGFSGNTIYFGEGSWLTVV.

This sequence joins TRBV5-6 and TRBJ1-1; the D is unclear. The CDR3 sequence is 14 residues long. The germline V gene encodes CDR1 SGHDT and CDR2 YYEEEE. Trimming removed 4 bases at V and 1 base at J, with 11 bases between. The CDR3 sequence: CASSRESRNTEAFF. DNA for the CDR3: TGTGCCAGCAGCCGAGAGTCCAGGAACACTGAAGCTTTCTTT.

Regarding this clonotype: The CDR3 does not end in the conserved phenylalanine or tryptophan, so this is likely a read error. The chain recombines TRBV11-1 with TRBJ2-5; TRBD1 might be the D (6 bases). Germline CDR1 is SGHAT and CDR2 is FQDESV (reference sequence). The CDR3 contains 15 residues. V was trimmed by 1 base and J by 4 bases, leaving 13 bases between them. The CDR3 loop is CASSLEEGVIETQYL. The DNA for the CDR3 is TGTGCCAGCAGCTTAGAAGAGGGGGTGATAGAGACCCAGTACCTC.

The V and J genes are TRBV19 and TRBJ1-2; TRBD1 matches at 9 bases. Germline CDR1 is LNHDA and CDR2 is SQIVND (reference sequence). The CDR3 is 13 residues long. With V trimmed by 7 bases and J by 5 bases, 5 bases remained unmatched. CDR3 residues: CASIQQGAYGYTF. The CDR3 DNA follows: TGTGCCAGTATTCAACAGGGGGCTTATGGCTACACCTTC. The full variable domain, rest sourced from reference TRBV19 and TRBJ1-2, is DGGITQSPKYLFRKEGQNVTLSCEQNLNHDAMYWYRQDPGQGLRLIYYSQIVNDFQKGDIAEGYSVSREKKESFPLTVTSAQKNPTAFYLCASIQQGAYGYTFGSGTRLTVV.